This TCR beta chain was captured in a study of blood T cell repertoires in COVID-19. The wider study: Sites across the United States, Italy and Spain contributed samples from acute and convalescent COVID-19. PBMCs, B-cell-depleted T cells, or T cells were the source of the cDNA or gDNA that made up the material.

V lost 3 bases and J lost 7, with 15 bases in between. CDR1 is LGHDT and CDR2 is YNNKEL in the germline V gene (reference sequence). CDR3 length: 15 residues. Per the original methods: Reference gene primer amplification yielded estimated nucleated cell counts. The repertoire was sequenced with immunoSEQ multiplex PCR; TCRdb's copy has only in-frame clones and lacks some. V and J calls and clone size are those listed in that table; D and trimming were worked out from the DNA. The sample yields about 140,000 clones, around 84% seen once. Sample: peripheral blood. The clonotype comes from a woman aged 60 to 75 with acute or convalescent COVID-19. The rearrangement joins TRBV3-1 (or the pseudogene TRBV3-2) to TRBJ1-4; D unresolved. The CDR3 sequence is CASSHEGRWGEKLFF. The CDR3 region has the DNA TGTGCCAGCAGCCATGAGGGTCGGTGGGGTGAAAAACTGTTTTTT.